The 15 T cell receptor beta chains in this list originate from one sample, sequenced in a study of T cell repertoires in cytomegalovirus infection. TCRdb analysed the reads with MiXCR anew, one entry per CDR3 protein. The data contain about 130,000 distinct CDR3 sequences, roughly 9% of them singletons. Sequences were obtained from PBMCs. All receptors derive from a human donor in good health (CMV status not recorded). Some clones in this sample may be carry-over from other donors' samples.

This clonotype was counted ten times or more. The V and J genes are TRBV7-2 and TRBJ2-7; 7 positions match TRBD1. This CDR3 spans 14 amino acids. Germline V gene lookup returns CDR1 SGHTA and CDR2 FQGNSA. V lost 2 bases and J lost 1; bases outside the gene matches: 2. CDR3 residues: CASSLRQGSYEQYF. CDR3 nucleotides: TGTGCCAGCAGCTTACGACAGGGATCCTACGAGCAGTACTTC.

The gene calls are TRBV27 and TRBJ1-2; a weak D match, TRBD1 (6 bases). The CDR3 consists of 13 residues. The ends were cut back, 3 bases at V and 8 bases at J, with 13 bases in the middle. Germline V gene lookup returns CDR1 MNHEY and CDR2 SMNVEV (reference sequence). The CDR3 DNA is TGTGCCAGCAGTTTCGCCAGGGGAAGCGGCTACACCTTC. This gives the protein CASSFARGSGYTF.

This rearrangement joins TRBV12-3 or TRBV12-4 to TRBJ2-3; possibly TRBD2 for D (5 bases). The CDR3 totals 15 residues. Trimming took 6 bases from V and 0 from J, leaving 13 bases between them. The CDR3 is CASSLQEASTDTQYF. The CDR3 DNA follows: TGTGCCAGCAGCCTCCAGGAGGCTAGCACAGATACGCAGTATTTT.

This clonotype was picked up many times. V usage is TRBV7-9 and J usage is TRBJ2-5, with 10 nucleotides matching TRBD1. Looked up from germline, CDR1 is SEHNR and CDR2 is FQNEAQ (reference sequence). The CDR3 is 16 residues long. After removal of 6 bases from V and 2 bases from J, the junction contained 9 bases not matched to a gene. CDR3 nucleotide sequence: TGTGCCAGCAGAACCGGGACAGGGGCACTACAAGAGACCCAGTACTTC. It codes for CASRTGTGALQETQYF.

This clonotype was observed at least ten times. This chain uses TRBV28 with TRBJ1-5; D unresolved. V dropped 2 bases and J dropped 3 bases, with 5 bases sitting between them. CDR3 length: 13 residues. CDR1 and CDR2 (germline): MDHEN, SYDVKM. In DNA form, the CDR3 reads TGTGCCAGCAGTTTAAGCTTCAATCAGCCCCAGCATTTT. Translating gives CASSLSFNQPQHF.

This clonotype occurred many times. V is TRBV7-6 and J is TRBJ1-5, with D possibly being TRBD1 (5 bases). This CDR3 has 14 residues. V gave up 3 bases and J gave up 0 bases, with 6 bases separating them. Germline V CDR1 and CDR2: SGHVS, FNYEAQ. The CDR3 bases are TGTGCCAGCAGCTTGGGGGTTAGCAATCAGCCCCAGCATTTT. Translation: CASSLGVSNQPQHF.

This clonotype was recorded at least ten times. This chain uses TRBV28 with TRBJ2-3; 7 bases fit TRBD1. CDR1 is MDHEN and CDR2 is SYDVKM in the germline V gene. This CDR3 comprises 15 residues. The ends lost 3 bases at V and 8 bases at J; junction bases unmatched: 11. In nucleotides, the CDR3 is TGTGCCAGCAGTTTGCAAAGAGGGACAGAGGGTACGCAGTATTTT. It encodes CASSLQRGTEGTQYF.

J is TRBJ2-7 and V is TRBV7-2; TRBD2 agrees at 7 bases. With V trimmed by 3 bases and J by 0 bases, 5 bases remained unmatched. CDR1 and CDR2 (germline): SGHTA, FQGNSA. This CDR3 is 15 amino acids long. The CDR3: CASSFLAGHSYEQYF. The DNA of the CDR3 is TGTGCCAGCAGCTTTTTAGCGGGCCACTCCTACGAGCAGTACTTC. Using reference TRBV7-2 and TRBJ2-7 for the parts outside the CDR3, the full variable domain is GAGVSQSPSNKVTEKGKDVELRCDPISGHTALYWYRQSLGQGLEFLIYFQGNSAPDKSGLPSDRFSAERTGGSVSTLTIQRTQQEDSAVYLCASSFLAGHSYEQYFGPGTRLTVT.

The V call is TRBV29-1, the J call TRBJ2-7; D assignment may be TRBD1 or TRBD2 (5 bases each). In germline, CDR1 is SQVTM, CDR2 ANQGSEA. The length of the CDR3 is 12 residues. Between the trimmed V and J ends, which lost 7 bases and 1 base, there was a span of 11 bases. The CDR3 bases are TGCAGCGCCGGGACGGGATCCTACGAGCAGTACTTC. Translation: CSAGTGSYEQYF.

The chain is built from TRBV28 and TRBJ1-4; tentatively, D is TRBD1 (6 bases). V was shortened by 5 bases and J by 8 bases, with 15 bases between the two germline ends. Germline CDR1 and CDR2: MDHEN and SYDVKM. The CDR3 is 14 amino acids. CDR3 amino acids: CASSPTGLREKLFF. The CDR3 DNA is TGTGCCAGCAGTCCTACAGGGCTGCGGGAAAAACTGTTTTTT. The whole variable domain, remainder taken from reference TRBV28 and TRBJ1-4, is DVKVTQSSRYLVKRTGEKVFLECVQDMDHENMFWYRQDPGLGLRLIYFSYDVKMKEKGDIPEGYSVSREKKERFSLILESASTNQTSMYLCASSPTGLREKLFFGSGTQLSVL.

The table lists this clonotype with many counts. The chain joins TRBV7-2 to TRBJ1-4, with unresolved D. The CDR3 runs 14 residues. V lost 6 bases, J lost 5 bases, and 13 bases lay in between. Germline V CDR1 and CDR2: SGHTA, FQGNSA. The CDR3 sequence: CASSIRSQNEKLFF. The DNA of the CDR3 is TGTGCCAGCAGTATCCGCTCCCAGAATGAAAAACTGTTTTTT.

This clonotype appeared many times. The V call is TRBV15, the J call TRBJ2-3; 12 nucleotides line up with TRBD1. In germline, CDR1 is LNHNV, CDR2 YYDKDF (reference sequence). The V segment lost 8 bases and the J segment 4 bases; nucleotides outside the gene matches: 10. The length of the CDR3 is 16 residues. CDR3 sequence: CATSPGRDRGPDTQYF. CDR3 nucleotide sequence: TGTGCCACCTCTCCGGGAAGGGACAGGGGGCCAGATACGCAGTATTTT.

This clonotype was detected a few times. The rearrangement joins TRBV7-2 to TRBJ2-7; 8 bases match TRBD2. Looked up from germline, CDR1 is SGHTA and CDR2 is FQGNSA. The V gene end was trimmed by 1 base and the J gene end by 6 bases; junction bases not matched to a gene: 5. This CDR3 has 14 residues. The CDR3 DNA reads TGTGCCAGCAGCTTAGTCAGGGCGGGAGGCGAGCAGTACTTC. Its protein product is CASSLVRAGGEQYF. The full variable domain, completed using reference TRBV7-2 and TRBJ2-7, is GAGVSQSPSNKVTEKGKDVELRCDPISGHTALYWYRQSLGQGLEFLIYFQGNSAPDKSGLPSDRFSAERTGGSVSTLTIQRTQQEDSAVYLCASSLVRAGGEQYFGPGTRLTVT.

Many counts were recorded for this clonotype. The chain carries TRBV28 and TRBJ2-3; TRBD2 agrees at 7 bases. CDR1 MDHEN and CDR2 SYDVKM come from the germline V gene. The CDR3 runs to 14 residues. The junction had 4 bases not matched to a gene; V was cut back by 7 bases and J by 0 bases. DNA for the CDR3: TGTGCCAGCATGGGGAGGGGAAGCACAGATACGCAGTATTTT. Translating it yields CASMGRGSTDTQYF. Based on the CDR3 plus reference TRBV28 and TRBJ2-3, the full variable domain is DVKVTQSSRYLVKRTGEKVFLECVQDMDHENMFWYRQDPGLGLRLIYFSYDVKMKEKGDIPEGYSVSREKKERFSLILESASTNQTSMYLCASMGRGSTDTQYFGPGTRLTVL.

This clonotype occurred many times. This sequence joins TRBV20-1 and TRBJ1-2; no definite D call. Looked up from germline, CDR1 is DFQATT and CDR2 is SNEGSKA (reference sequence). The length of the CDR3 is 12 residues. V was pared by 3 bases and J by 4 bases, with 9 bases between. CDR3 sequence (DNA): TGCAGTGCTAGGGCACCCCCCTATGGCTACACCTTC. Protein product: CSARAPPYGYTF.